This entry lists 12 T cell receptor beta chains sequenced from one sample in a study of T cell repertoires in cytomegalovirus infection. MiXCR was run by TCRdb on the reads, yielding one entry per CDR3 protein. This sample yields hundreds of thousands of distinct CDR3 sequences, of which more than 25% are seen a single time; over 13% belongs to the top ten. The antigens of these receptors remain unknown. The sample was cultured CD8+ T cells from PBMCs, taken from culture after CMV antigen stimulation. Receptors originate from a human donor in good health (CMV status not recorded). Some clones in this sample may be carry-over from other donors' samples.

V gene TRBV7-6 combines with J gene TRBJ2-6; D is uncertain. V gave up 1 base and J gave up 4 bases, with 8 bases separating them. The CDR3 contains 15 residues. CDR1 SGHVS and CDR2 FNYEAQ come from the germline V gene. CDR3 DNA sequence: TGTGCCAGCAGCTTAGAGCCAGGAGGGGCCAACGTCCTGACTTTC. The encoded protein is CASSLEPGGANVLTF.

This clonotype came up a few times. The genes are TRBV7-9 and TRBJ1-1; perhaps TRBD1 as D (5 bases). Looked up from germline, CDR1 is SEHNR and CDR2 is FQNEAQ (reference sequence). The CDR3 has 14 residues. Trimming pared 1 base from V and 5 bases from J, leaving 11 bases between. The CDR3 loop is CASSLVAGSTEAFF. The CDR3 nucleotides read TGTGCCAGCAGCTTAGTGGCAGGGAGTACTGAAGCTTTCTTT. Supplemented by reference TRBV7-9 and TRBJ1-1, the full variable domain reads DTGVSQNPRHKITKRGQNVTFRCDPISEHNRLYWYRQTLGQGPEFLTYFQNEAQLEKSRLLSDRFSAERPKGSFSTLEIQRTEQGDSAMYLCASSLVAGSTEAFFGQGTRLTVV.

This clonotype has just a few counts. The CDR3, as DNA: TGTGCCAGCCGAACATCATATAGCAATCAGCCCCAGCATTTT. Protein: CASRTSYSNQPQHF. The chain recombines TRBV19 with TRBJ1-5; D unclear. The CDR3 is 14 residues long. Trimming removed 9 bases from V and 0 bases from J, with 12 bases in between. Germline V gene data show CDR1 as LNHDA and CDR2 as SQIVND (reference sequence).

The CDR3 loop reads CAILRDRPHVGYTF. The CDR3 DNA follows: TGTGCCATCCTCCGGGACAGACCTCATGTTGGCTACACCTTC. This sequence joins TRBV28 and TRBJ1-2, with 7 bases matching TRBD1. The germline gives CDR1 MDHEN, CDR2 SYDVKM. The CDR3 runs 14 residues. Unmatched junction bases numbered 15, after V lost 10 bases and J lost 7 bases.

This clonotype was counted between two and nine times. This rearrangement joins TRBV28 to TRBJ2-1; D tentatively fits TRBD1 or TRBD2 (5 bases each). The V and J ends lost 4 bases and 8 bases respectively, with 21 bases between them. This CDR3 is built from 16 residues. Germline V CDR1 and CDR2: MDHEN, SYDVKM. CDR3 protein: CASSSVPPGPLDEQFF. For the CDR3, the DNA is TGTGCCAGCAGTTCGGTCCCCCCGGGGCCCTTGGATGAGCAGTTCTTC.

This rearrangement joins TRBV12-3 or TRBV12-4 to TRBJ1-2; TRBD1 matches at 11 bases. The CDR3 covers 17 residues. With V trimmed by 5 bases and J by 7 bases, 15 bases remained unmatched. The CDR3 DNA sequence: TGTGCCAGCAGTGTAACCCCTACGGACAGGGGGCGAGGTGGCTACACCTTC. Residues: CASSVTPTDRGRGGYTF.

As for this clonotype: This sequence may be a read error, since a much larger clone differs from it by one base. The chain is built from TRBV19 and TRBJ2-2; weak D call: TRBD1 (6 bases). Germline loops: CDR1 LNHDA, CDR2 SQIVND (reference sequence). The CDR3 contains 11 residues. This CDR3 is CTSRRGGELFF. Written as DNA, the CDR3 is TGTACCAGTCGCAGGGGCGGGGAGCTGTTTTTT. Together with reference TRBV19 and TRBJ2-2, the CDR3 gives the full variable domain: DGGITQSPKYLFRKEGQNVTLSCEQNLNHDAMYWYRQDPGQGLRLIYYSQIVNDFQKGDIAEGYSVSREKKESFPLTVTSAQKNPTAFYLCTSRRGGELFFGEGSRLTVL.

This clonotype has a handful of counts. The chain links TRBV29-1 to TRBJ1-1; perhaps TRBD1 as D (5 bases). The germline CDR1 and CDR2 sequences are SQVTM and ANQGSEA. The CDR3 covers 8 residues. Trimming pared 6 bases from V and 14 bases from J, leaving 10 bases between. The CDR3 DNA reads as TGCAGCGTGAGCACAGGATTCTTT. This codes for CSVSTGFF.

This rearrangement joins TRBV11-2 to TRBJ2-1; D perhaps matches TRBD2 (7 bases). The V and J ends lost 4 bases and 2 bases respectively, with 9 bases between them. Germline CDR1 is SGHAT and CDR2 is FQNNGV. The CDR3 has 14 residues. CDR3 sequence reads: CASSWGGPYNEQFF. CDR3 nucleotides: TGTGCCAGCAGCTGGGGGGGGCCCTACAATGAGCAGTTCTTC.

The chain couples TRBV6-2 or TRBV6-3 to TRBJ2-5; TRBD2 matches 9 bases. The V gene end was trimmed by 4 bases and the J gene end by 2 bases; junction bases not matched to a gene: 5. The CDR3 has 15 amino acids. Germline CDR1 reads MNHEY; CDR2 reads SVGEGT. The CDR3 DNA is TGTGCCAGCAGTTCCGTCCTAGCGGGACAAGAGACCCAGTACTTC. Its translation: CASSSVLAGQETQYF.

This clonotype has more than one count but fewer than ten. The rearrangement uses TRBV27 and TRBJ2-3; TRBD2 aligns across 10 bases. Germline CDR1 reads MNHEY; CDR2 reads SMNVEV (reference sequence). The junction had 6 bases not matched to a gene; V was cut back by 3 bases and J by 6 bases. This CDR3 contains 15 residues. The CDR3 DNA reads as TGTGCCAGCAGTTTCCGGACTAGCGGTTGGGATACGCAGTATTTT. Translation gives CASSFRTSGWDTQYF.

This clonotype was recorded a few times. The CDR3 loop reads CASARPVGETQYF. CDR3 in DNA: TGTGCCAGCGCCAGGCCAGTGGGAGAGACCCAGTACTTC. This sequence joins TRBV7-9 and TRBJ2-5; no clear D. The germline V gene has CDR1 SEHNR and CDR2 FQNEAQ (reference sequence). CDR3 length equals 13 residues. The ends were cut back, 8 bases at V and 4 bases at J, with 14 bases in the middle.